The 12 T cell receptor beta chains presented below share a single source sample, sequenced in a study of T cells in localized non-small cell lung cancer. The data were produced by immunoSEQ multiplex PCR, yet TCRdb's version contains in-frame clones alone and is incomplete. This sample has 2,000 to 2,500 clones; 18% occur once, and the top ten carry approximately 9.9%. The specimen was normal lung tissue next to the tumor, collected before any cancer treatment. The source is a man aged 35 to 69 with stage I squamous cell lung carcinoma.

This clone is categorized as medium-sized (0.01 to 0.1%). The V gene is TRBV6-8, the J gene TRBJ2-3, with 8 bases lining up with TRBD1. Germline V gene lookup returns CDR1 MNHGY and CDR2 SAAAGT. The CDR3 runs 14 residues. V dropped 5 bases and J dropped 1; count of bases not matched to a gene: 2. CDR3 coding DNA: TGTGCCAGCAGTGCGGGACAGGGCACAGATACGCAGTATTTT. This sequence encodes CASSAGQGTDTQYF.

This clone was seen more than once but under ten times. The CDR3 DNA follows: TGTGCCAGCAGTCCAAAAGCCGTTCCCTCTCGCAATGAGCAGTTCTTC. This encodes CASSPKAVPSRNEQFF. V is TRBV6-8 and J is TRBJ2-1; D gene uncertain. The ends were cut back, 5 bases at V and 6 bases at J, with 20 bases in the middle. Germline V CDR1 and CDR2: MNHGY, SAAAGT. This CDR3 has 16 amino acids.

This chain connects TRBV30 to TRBJ2-7; D is unclear. The V and J ends lost 3 bases and 3 bases respectively, with 12 bases between them. The CDR3 covers 13 residues. Germline CDR1 is GTSNPN and CDR2 is SVGIG (reference sequence). CDR3 region: CAWSTLIGYEQYF. The DNA for the CDR3 is TGTGCCTGGAGCACTCTTATAGGCTACGAGCAGTACTTC.

This clone occurred a few times. The genes are TRBV30 and TRBJ2-4; D is unresolved. From germline, CDR1 is GTSNPN and CDR2 SVGIG (reference sequence). The ends were cut back, 0 bases at V and 0 bases at J, with 6 bases in the middle. There are 14 residues in the CDR3. Written as DNA, the CDR3 is TGTGCCTGGAGTGTGTCCTTAGCCAAAAACATTCAGTACTTC. Residues: CAWSVSLAKNIQYF.

This clone came up a few times. The genes are TRBV6-8 and TRBJ1-1; a weak D match, TRBD1 (5 bases). Germline assignment: CDR1 MNHGY and CDR2 SAAAGT. Deletions cut 4 bases from V and 2 bases from J, with 8 bases between. This CDR3 contains 13 residues. CDR3 DNA sequence: TGTGCCAGCAGTTCAGGGAGAAACACTGAAGCTTTCTTT. Protein sequence: CASSSGRNTEAFF.

This clone was seen a handful of times. The V and J genes are TRBV12-5 and TRBJ1-1, with D unresolved. Germline V lookup: CDR1 LGHNT, CDR2 FRNRAP. V was shortened by 1 base and J by 4 bases, with 7 bases between the two germline ends. The CDR3 extends over 13 amino acids. The CDR3 DNA sequence: TGTGCTAGTGGTTTGGACGTAGGCACTGAAGCTTTCTTT. Amino acids: CASGLDVGTEAFF.

The rearrangement joins TRBV6-8 to TRBJ1-1, with 7 bases fitting TRBD1. Trimming cost V 4 bases and J 9 bases; bases outside gene matches: 5. CDR1 and CDR2 (germline): MNHGY, SAAAGT. The CDR3 runs to 12 residues. The CDR3 sequence: CASSLTGRKAFF. DNA for the CDR3: TGTGCCAGCAGTTTGACAGGGCGAAAAGCTTTCTTT.

This clone was found a few times. CDR3 in amino acids: CASTSQNPGPPHNEQFF. CDR3 in DNA: TGTGCCAGCACTTCCCAGAACCCGGGACCACCTCACAATGAGCAGTTCTTC. This sequence joins TRBV6-8 and TRBJ2-1; the D gene could be TRBD1 or TRBD2 (5 bases each). This CDR3 region has 17 residues. CDR1 and CDR2 from the germline V gene are MNHGY and SAAAGT. Trimming cost V 7 bases and J 5 bases, with 24 bases left between them.

This clone was counted a few times. The V and J genes are TRBV11-3 and TRBJ1-3; TRBD1 agrees at 9 bases. Germline CDR1 and CDR2: SGHNT and YENEEA. V lost 5 bases and J lost 7; bases outside the gene matches: 6. This CDR3 is built from 14 residues. The CDR3 is CASSLDRGRNTIYF. DNA for the CDR3: TGTGCCAGCAGCCTGGACAGGGGACGGAACACCATATATTTT.

The genes are TRBV29-1 and TRBJ1-1; TRBD1 agrees at 10 bases. The CDR3 covers 14 residues. V lost 4 bases, J lost 8 bases, and 10 bases stayed unmatched. Germline assignment: CDR1 SQVTM and CDR2 ANQGSEA. CDR3 residues: CSVVSDRGGEEAFF. In DNA form, the CDR3 reads TGCAGCGTTGTCTCGGACAGGGGGGGCGAGGAAGCTTTCTTT.

This clone occurred a few times. The V call is TRBV11-3, the J call TRBJ2-2; D might be TRBD2 (5 bases). The CDR3 has 16 residues. Germline V gene data show CDR1 as SGHNT and CDR2 as YENEEA. With 5 bases removed from V and 0 bases from J, the gap between germline ends came to 13 bases. CDR3 in amino acids: CASSQVSGSNTGELFF. CDR3 nucleotides: TGTGCCAGCAGCCAAGTATCGGGGTCGAACACCGGGGAGCTGTTTTTT.

This clone was picked up a small number of times. In nucleotides, the CDR3 is TGTGCCAGTAGTATAGGCCCGGGACTCAACTATGGCTACACCTTC. Protein: CASSIGPGLNYGYTF. V is TRBV19 and J is TRBJ1-2; maybe TRBD1 (5 bases). Per the germline V gene, CDR1 is LNHDA and CDR2 is SQIVND (reference sequence). The CDR3 is 15 amino acids. The V gene lost 1 base and the J gene lost 2 bases, with 11 bases spanning the gap.